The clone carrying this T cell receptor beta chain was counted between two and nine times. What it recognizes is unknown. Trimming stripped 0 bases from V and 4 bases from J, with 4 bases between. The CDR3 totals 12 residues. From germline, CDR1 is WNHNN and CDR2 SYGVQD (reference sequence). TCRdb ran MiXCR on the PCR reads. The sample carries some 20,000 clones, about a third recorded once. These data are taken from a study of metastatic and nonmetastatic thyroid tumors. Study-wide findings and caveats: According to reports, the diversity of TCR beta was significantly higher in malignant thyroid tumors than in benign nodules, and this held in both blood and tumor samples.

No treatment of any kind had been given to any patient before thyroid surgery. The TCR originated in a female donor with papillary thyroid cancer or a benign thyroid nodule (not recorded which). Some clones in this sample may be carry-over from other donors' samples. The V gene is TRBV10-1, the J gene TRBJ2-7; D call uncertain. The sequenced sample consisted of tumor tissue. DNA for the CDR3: TGCGCCAGCAGTGAGTCCGGTTACGAGCAGTACTTC. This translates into CASSESGYEQYF.